This is a list of T cell receptor beta chains from one sample in a study of blood T cell repertoires in COVID-19. Generated by immunoSEQ multiplex PCR, the TCRdb table keeps only in-frame clones and is missing some. Among 200,000 to 250,000 clones, roughly 91% were seen once, and the ten largest hold roughly 7.2%. Sequencing used PBMCs or T cells enriched from blood (not recorded which). The receptors originated from a man younger than 45 in a cohort exposed to, infected with or recovered from COVID-19 (not recorded which). Each CDR3 is given with its conserved first and last residue. Each record gives: J gene, clone size, V gene, D gene, CDR3 DNA, CDR3 protein. A D gene is named only where the DNA matches it firmly. Clone size is shown for a subset of rows, as once, few, many or a class of expanded clone.

j_call: TRBJ2-5; clone_size: .; v_call: TRBV6-6; d_call: .; cdr3_nt: TGTGCCAGCAGCTTAGACAACCAAGAGACCCAGTACTTC; cdr3_aa: CASSLDNQETQYF
j_call: TRBJ2-7; clone_size: .; v_call: TRBV5-1; d_call: .; cdr3_nt: TGCGCCAGCAGCTCTGTCTGGGACAAGTCCTACGAGCAGTACTTC; cdr3_aa: CASSSVWDKSYEQYF
j_call: TRBJ1-1; clone_size: .; v_call: TRBV3-1/TRBV3-2; d_call: .; cdr3_nt: TGTGCCAGCAGCCAAAAGAGTAACACTGAAGCTTTCTTT; cdr3_aa: CASSQKSNTEAFF
j_call: TRBJ1-2; clone_size: .; v_call: TRBV3-1/TRBV3-2; d_call: TRBD1; cdr3_nt: TGTGCCAGCAGCCATGACGGACAGGGGCGTTGGGGCTACACCTTC; cdr3_aa: CASSHDGQGRWGYTF
j_call: TRBJ2-7; clone_size: .; v_call: TRBV7-9; d_call: .; cdr3_nt: TGTGCCAGCAGCCGGACGGGAGAGCAGTACTTC; cdr3_aa: CASSRTGEQYF
j_call: TRBJ2-7; clone_size: .; v_call: TRBV4-1; d_call: .; cdr3_nt: TGCGCCAGCAGCTCTCGGGACACCACCTACGAGCAGTACTTC; cdr3_aa: CASSSRDTTYEQYF
j_call: TRBJ2-2; clone_size: .; v_call: TRBV11-1; d_call: .; cdr3_nt: TGTGCCAGCACCTATTCGAAACTGGCCGGGGAGCTGTTTTTT; cdr3_aa: CASTYSKLAGELFF
j_call: TRBJ2-5; clone_size: .; v_call: TRBV9; d_call: TRBD1; cdr3_nt: TGTGCCAGCAGCGGTTACGGGACAGTCGGCCAAGAGACCCAGTACTTC; cdr3_aa: CASSGYGTVGQETQYF
j_call: TRBJ2-7; clone_size: .; v_call: TRBV19; d_call: TRBD2; cdr3_nt: TGTGCCAGTAGTCCCTCGCTAGCGGGAGGCCCCTACGAGCAGTACTTC; cdr3_aa: CASSPSLAGGPYEQYF
j_call: TRBJ2-2; clone_size: .; v_call: TRBV11-3; d_call: TRBD1; cdr3_nt: TGTGCCAGCAGCCCAGGGGGCGCTTACACCGGGGAGCTGTTTTTT; cdr3_aa: CASSPGGAYTGELFF
j_call: TRBJ2-7; clone_size: .; v_call: TRBV27; d_call: TRBD2; cdr3_nt: TGTGCCAGCAGCTATAGCGGGAGTTTGAGGTACGAGCAGTACTTC; cdr3_aa: CASSYSGSLRYEQYF
j_call: TRBJ2-2; clone_size: .; v_call: TRBV19; d_call: TRBD2; cdr3_nt: TGTGCCAGTAGTATAGAATTGTACTGGACTAGGTATCCCGGGGAGCTGTTTTTT; cdr3_aa: CASSIELYWTRYPGELFF
j_call: TRBJ1-5; clone_size: once; v_call: TRBV7-3; d_call: .; cdr3_nt: TGTGCCAGCAGCCCCTCAGGTGTGAGACAGCCCCAGCATTTT; cdr3_aa: CASSPSGVRQPQHF
j_call: TRBJ2-2; clone_size: .; v_call: TRBV19; d_call: TRBD1; cdr3_nt: TGTGCCAGTAGTCCGGGACAGGTAACATACGGGGAGCTGTTTTTT; cdr3_aa: CASSPGQVTYGELFF
j_call: TRBJ2-4; clone_size: .; v_call: TRBV21-1; d_call: .; cdr3_nt: TGTGCCAGCAGCCTTCGGACAGGGGGCCAAAACATTCAGTACTTC; cdr3_aa: CASSLRTGGQNIQYF
j_call: TRBJ1-5; clone_size: .; v_call: TRBV19; d_call: TRBD1; cdr3_nt: TGTGCCAGTAGTACCACAGGGGGTGGGGTCCAGCCCCAGCATTTT; cdr3_aa: CASSTTGGGVQPQHF
j_call: TRBJ1-2; clone_size: .; v_call: TRBV10-3; d_call: .; cdr3_nt: TGTGCCATCAGTGAGCCGGTCGGTGGCTACACCTTC; cdr3_aa: CAISEPVGGYTF
j_call: TRBJ1-1; clone_size: .; v_call: TRBV10-2; d_call: .; cdr3_nt: TGCGCCAGCAGGGGGCTGGGGGCTCGGTACACTGAAGCTTTCTTT; cdr3_aa: CASRGLGARYTEAFF
j_call: TRBJ1-4; clone_size: .; v_call: TRBV3-1/TRBV3-2; d_call: .; cdr3_nt: TGTGCCAGCAGCGGGAGATTGGGAGGGGAACTGTTTTTT; cdr3_aa: CASSGRLGGELFF
j_call: TRBJ1-1; clone_size: .; v_call: TRBV7-9; d_call: TRBD1; cdr3_nt: TGTGCCAGCAGCTTGGGACAGGGTTTCACTGAAGCTTTCTTT; cdr3_aa: CASSLGQGFTEAFF
j_call: TRBJ1-2; clone_size: .; v_call: TRBV4-3; d_call: .; cdr3_nt: TGCGCCAGCAGCCAGGAGCCGGCGGTAGCTAACTATGGCTACACCTTC; cdr3_aa: CASSQEPAVANYGYTF
j_call: TRBJ2-3; clone_size: .; v_call: TRBV19; d_call: TRBD2; cdr3_nt: TGTGCCAGTAGTCCCCCGACTTGGGTAGCGGGAGCCCCACCAGATACGCAGTATTTT; cdr3_aa: CASSPPTWVAGAPPDTQYF
j_call: TRBJ2-7; clone_size: .; v_call: TRBV28; d_call: .; cdr3_nt: TGTGCCAGCAGTCCCCCCGTCTACGAGCAGTACTTC; cdr3_aa: CASSPPVYEQYF
j_call: TRBJ2-7; clone_size: few; v_call: TRBV28; d_call: TRBD2; cdr3_nt: TGTGCCAGCAGTCGCGGGAGCCGACACGAAACGTACGAGCAGTACTTC; cdr3_aa: CASSRGSRHETYEQYF
j_call: TRBJ2-7; clone_size: .; v_call: TRBV27; d_call: .; cdr3_nt: TGTGCCAGCAGTGCAGATCGGGGTGGGGAGCAGTACTTC; cdr3_aa: CASSADRGGEQYF
j_call: TRBJ2-5; clone_size: once; v_call: TRBV9; d_call: TRBD2; cdr3_nt: TGTGCCAGCAGCGTAGCGCCGACGACAAGCGGGAGGGATCAAGAGACCCAGTACTTC; cdr3_aa: CASSVAPTTSGRDQETQYF
j_call: TRBJ1-5; clone_size: .; v_call: TRBV27; d_call: .; cdr3_nt: TGTGCCAGCAGTTTATCCCGGGGAGGATCGGATCAGCCCCAGCATTTT; cdr3_aa: CASSLSRGGSDQPQHF
j_call: TRBJ1-5; clone_size: .; v_call: TRBV7-2; d_call: .; cdr3_nt: TGTGCCAGCAGCTTAGACCAGGGGCCCAATCAGCCCCAGCATTTT; cdr3_aa: CASSLDQGPNQPQHF
j_call: TRBJ2-2; clone_size: few; v_call: TRBV5-1; d_call: .; cdr3_nt: TGCGCCAGCAGCTTAGAGGGTAGGGTCACCGGGGAGCTGTTTTTT; cdr3_aa: CASSLEGRVTGELFF
j_call: TRBJ1-2; clone_size: .; v_call: TRBV3-1/TRBV3-2; d_call: .; cdr3_nt: TGTGCCAGCAGCCTAGACCTAGGAGTTGATGGCTACACCTTC; cdr3_aa: CASSLDLGVDGYTF